The 21 T cell receptor beta chains reported below all come from one sample, sequenced in a study of shared clonotypes between healthy human individuals. Data came from immunoSEQ multiplex PCR; TCRdb stores just in-frame clones and leaves some out. The table has about 2.1 million clones, 85% to 95% seen once. The naive CD8 fraction comprised CD45RO-negative cells positively selected for CCR7 and excluded terminally differentiated effector memory CD45RA+ cells. The sequenced sample was naive CD8+ T cells from PBMCs. The receptors were gathered from a young man in good health. Some clones in this sample may be carry-over from other donors' samples.

About this clone: At the DNA level, this CDR3 is encoded by other sequences in the same sample as well. V usage is TRBV9 and J usage is TRBJ1-1; weak D call: TRBD1 (6 bases). Germline CDR1 reads SGDLS; CDR2 reads YYNGEE. The V end lost 3 bases, the J end lost 4 bases, and 10 bases lay between the germline ends. This CDR3 is built from 13 residues. The CDR3 sequence is CASSAGVGTEAFF. The DNA of the CDR3 is TGTGCCAGCAGCGCAGGGGTTGGCACTGAAGCTTTCTTT.

This clone has a handful of counts. The chain is built from TRBV11-2 and TRBJ1-1; D gene unclear. The CDR3 loop spans 12 amino acids. The V and J ends lost 5 bases and 6 bases respectively, with 10 bases between them. Germline values: CDR1 SGHAT, CDR2 FQNNGV. The CDR3: CASSLSRSEAFF. The CDR3 DNA reads TGTGCCAGCAGCCTCTCACGGTCTGAAGCTTTCTTT.

This chain connects TRBV25-1 to TRBJ1-4; maybe TRBD1 (5 bases). V was shortened by 1 base and J by 8 bases, with 20 bases between the two germline ends. The germline V gene has CDR1 MGHDK and CDR2 SYGVNS. The CDR3 runs 17 residues. DNA of the CDR3: TGTGCCAGCAGTGAATTTGGCGAAGGGACCGGGAGCGAAAAACTGTTTTTT. It encodes CASSEFGEGTGSEKLFF.

The rearrangement links TRBV7-8 to TRBJ2-5; D possibly corresponds to TRBD1 (6 bases). The germline V gene encodes CDR1 SGHVS and CDR2 FQNEAQ. The CDR3 covers 14 residues. Trimming pared 5 bases from V and 5 bases from J, leaving 15 bases between. The chain's CDR3 is CASSRRQVGETQYF. The DNA of the CDR3 is TGTGCCAGCAGCAGACGACAGGTCGGGGAGACCCAGTACTTC.

The V gene is TRBV27, the J gene TRBJ2-5; TRBD2 aligns across 11 bases. With V trimmed by 0 bases and J by 4 bases, 7 bases remained unmatched. Germline loops: CDR1 MNHEY, CDR2 SMNVEV (reference sequence). CDR3 length: 17 amino acids. The CDR3 loop is CASSLSVAGGELETQYF. CDR3 DNA: TGTGCCAGCAGTTTATCGGTAGCGGGAGGGGAATTAGAGACCCAGTACTTC.

This clone has just one count. This chain joins TRBV25-1 and TRBJ1-2, with a weak D call TRBD1 (6 bases). The CDR3 loop spans 16 amino acids. V lost 2 bases to trimming and J lost 9 bases, with 22 bases between them. The germline gives CDR1 MGHDK, CDR2 SYGVNS. CDR3 DNA sequence: TGTGCCAGCAGTGAAAGCAGGGACAAAGGGAGAGTCCGCTACACCTTC. It is translated as CASSESRDKGRVRYTF.

The chain employs TRBV27 and TRBJ2-1, with TRBD2 matching 8 bases. CDR3 size: 17 residues. V was pared by 5 bases and J by 4 bases, with 13 bases of the junction left unmatched. Germline CDR1 reads MNHEY; CDR2 reads SMNVEV (reference sequence). The CDR3 sequence is CASSVHLGLDFYNEQFF. CDR3 DNA sequence: TGTGCCAGCAGTGTCCATCTGGGACTAGATTTTTACAATGAGCAGTTCTTC.

This chain connects TRBV5-1 to TRBJ1-6; the D is unclear. Germline V lookup: CDR1 SGHRS, CDR2 YFSETQ. Between the trimmed V and J ends, which lost 0 bases and 11 bases, there was a span of 15 bases. The CDR3 consists of 15 residues. The CDR3 nucleotides are TGCGCCAGCAGCTTGGAACACGCGCGCGGGGCACCCCTCCACTTT. This codes for CASSLEHARGAPLHF.

The chain recombines TRBV6-1 with TRBJ2-5; 10 nucleotides line up with TRBD1. Looked up from germline, CDR1 is MNHNS and CDR2 is SASEGT. The V segment lost 1 base and the J segment 5 bases; nucleotides outside the gene matches: 13. This CDR3 contains 18 residues. The CDR3 coding sequence is TGTGCCAGCAGTGAAGACATCCGGCGACAGGGGGCGGAGGAGACCCAGTACTTC. It specifies CASSEDIRRQGAEETQYF.

V is TRBV27 and J is TRBJ2-1; the D call may be TRBD1 or TRBD2 (5 bases each). Germline V gives CDR1 MNHEY, CDR2 SMNVEV (reference sequence). Trimming took off 5 bases at V and 6 bases at J, with 11 bases between the two ends. This CDR3 has 13 residues. CDR3 nucleotides: TGTGCCAGCAGTCCTTTGAGGGGCAATGAGCAGTTCTTC. As protein: CASSPLRGNEQFF.

CDR3 amino acids: CASSPRAVKGDTQYF. The CDR3 DNA sequence: TGTGCCAGCAGTCCCAGGGCGGTAAAAGGAGATACGCAGTATTTT. The chain employs TRBV6-6 and TRBJ2-3; D may be TRBD1 (5 bases). The V gene lost 5 bases and the J gene lost 5 bases, with 17 bases spanning the gap. The CDR3 spans 15 residues. Germline assignment: CDR1 MNHNY and CDR2 SVGAGI (reference sequence).

The V gene is TRBV9, the J gene TRBJ1-2, with 11 bases lining up with TRBD1. CDR1 is SGDLS and CDR2 is YYNGEE in the germline V gene. CDR3 length equals 16 residues. Trimming at V came to 3 bases and at J to 1 base, leaving 5 bases not matched to a gene. The DNA for the CDR3 is TGTGCCAGCAGCGCAGGGGACAGGGGGTTTAACTATGGCTACACCTTC. It codes for CASSAGDRGFNYGYTF.

The gene calls are TRBV7-9 and TRBJ1-4, with a possible D match to TRBD1 (6 bases). The germline gives CDR1 SEHNR, CDR2 FQNEAQ (reference sequence). The V end lost 5 bases, the J end lost 8 bases, and 12 bases lay between the germline ends. The CDR3 is 13 amino acids. DNA of the CDR3: TGTGCCAGCAGCCCGCAGGGGAGGGAAAAACTGTTTTTT. As protein: CASSPQGREKLFF.

DNA of the CDR3: TGTGCCAGCAGCGAGGACCTCGGGGGTGAGCAGTTCTTC. Protein product: CASSEDLGGEQFF. The chain uses TRBV9 and TRBJ2-1; D is possibly TRBD2 (6 bases). V was cut by 3 bases and J by 9 bases, with 13 bases left in between. The CDR3 is 13 amino acids. Germline CDR1 reads SGDLS; CDR2 reads YYNGEE.

This chain uses TRBV5-4 with TRBJ2-2; D unclear. Germline CDR1 and CDR2: SGHNT and YYREEE (reference sequence). Deletions cut 4 bases from V and 6 bases from J, with 10 bases between. The CDR3 runs 13 residues. The CDR3 here is CASSPPAAGELFF. The CDR3 DNA is TGTGCCAGCAGCCCCCCCGCGGCCGGGGAGCTGTTTTTT.

V is TRBV9 and J is TRBJ2-1; 10 nucleotides line up with TRBD2. The ends lost 3 bases at V and 9 bases at J; junction bases unmatched: 9. This CDR3 comprises 15 residues. CDR1 and CDR2 (germline): SGDLS, YYNGEE. The CDR3 DNA sequence: TGTGCCAGCAGCGAGAGGGGGCTAGCGGGAGTTGAGCAGTTCTTC. It encodes CASSERGLAGVEQFF.

This chain joins TRBV27 and TRBJ2-7, with a possible D match to TRBD2 (5 bases). The V gene's germline CDR1 is MNHEY and CDR2 SMNVEV (reference sequence). The CDR3 loop spans 14 amino acids. V was cut by 3 bases and J by 6 bases, with 15 bases left in between. The CDR3 DNA follows: TGTGCCAGCAGTTTGCCGGGATCGGGAACCGAGCAGTACTTC. It is translated as CASSLPGSGTEQYF.

J is TRBJ1-2 and V is TRBV27, with a tentative D call TRBD1 (6 bases). The CDR3 has 14 residues. The V end was cut by 5 bases, the J end by 3 bases, with 13 bases between. In germline, CDR1 is MNHEY, CDR2 SMNVEV (reference sequence). Here the CDR3 DNA reads TGTGCCAGCAGTATTTTAGGGGGGGACTATGGCTACACCTTC. It yields the protein CASSILGGDYGYTF.

The rearrangement joins TRBV12-5 to TRBJ2-2, with D maybe TRBD2 (5 bases). This CDR3 comprises 16 residues. Between the trimmed V and J ends, which lost 0 bases and 3 bases, there was a span of 11 bases. Germline V gene data show CDR1 as LGHNT and CDR2 as FRNRAP. Here the CDR3 reads CASGLVLGRDTGELFF. CDR3 DNA: TGTGCTAGTGGTTTGGTACTAGGAAGGGACACCGGGGAGCTGTTTTTT.

The V and J genes are TRBV5-6 and TRBJ2-1; perhaps TRBD2 as D (6 bases). This CDR3 has 16 residues. The germline V and J ends were trimmed by 3 bases and 8 bases, with 21 bases remaining between them. Looked up from germline, CDR1 is SGHDT and CDR2 is YYEEEE. CDR3 loop: CASSSSPVDWRDEQFF. CDR3 nucleotide sequence: TGTGCCAGCAGCTCTAGCCCTGTAGACTGGAGGGATGAGCAGTTCTTC. The whole variable domain, filled in from reference TRBV5-6 and TRBJ2-1, reads DAGVTQSPTHLIKTRGQQVTLRCSPKSGHDTVSWYQQALGQGPQFIFQYYEEEERQRGNFPDRFSGHQFPNYSSELNVNALLLGDSALYLCASSSSPVDWRDEQFFGPGTRLTVL.

This chain uses TRBV7-9 with TRBJ1-4; 10 positions agree with TRBD1. Germline V gene data show CDR1 as SEHNR and CDR2 as FQNEAQ (reference sequence). This CDR3 contains 17 residues. J lost 1 base, V lost 5 bases, and 7 bases had no gene match. The CDR3 nucleotides are TGTGCCAGCAGCGTGACAGGGGGCGCCGGAACTAATGAAAAACTGTTTTTT. Translating it yields CASSVTGGAGTNEKLFF.